This is a list of T cell receptor beta chains from one sample in a study of cytotoxic CD8 clonotypes in ibrutinib-treated CLL. Measured with immunoSEQ multiplex PCR; TCRdb has only the in-frame clones, and not every one. This table holds 250,000 to 350,000 clones, 60% to 80% found once. Here the sequenced sample was PBMCs, taken at disease progression, from a patient treated with ibrutinib. Source of these receptors: a human donor with chronic lymphocytic leukemia. The CDR3 runs from the conserved cysteine through the conserved F or W. A D gene is named only where the DNA matches it firmly. Clone sizes are given selectively: once, few, many, or a class where the clone is expanded.

d_gene: NA; j_gene: TRBJ2-7; v_gene: TRBV11-1; abundance: NA; CDR3nt: TGTGCCAGCAGCTTACTTCGGGGGCGGAGCGAGCAGTACTTC; CDR3aa: CASSLLRGRSEQYF
d_gene: NA; j_gene: TRBJ1-1; v_gene: TRBV2; abundance: once; CDR3nt: TGTGCCAGCTCCGGGGGGGAAGCTTTCTTT; CDR3aa: CASSGGEAFF
d_gene: TRBD1; j_gene: TRBJ2-7; v_gene: TRBV2; abundance: few; CDR3nt: TGTGCCAGCAGTGAAAGGGGACAGGGACGTTACGAGCAGTACTTC; CDR3aa: CASSERGQGRYEQYF
d_gene: NA; j_gene: TRBJ2-1; v_gene: TRBV5-6; abundance: once; CDR3nt: TGTGCCAGCAGCTTGCTACGGAATAACTACAATGAGCAGTTCTTC; CDR3aa: CASSLLRNNYNEQFF
d_gene: TRBD2; j_gene: TRBJ2-7; v_gene: TRBV18; abundance: NA; CDR3nt: TGTGCCAGCTCACCAAGGCTAGCGGGAGGGCCGTACGAGCAGTACTTC; CDR3aa: CASSPRLAGGPYEQYF
d_gene: TRBD1; j_gene: TRBJ1-2; v_gene: TRBV2; abundance: once; CDR3nt: TGTGCCAGCAGTCAGGACAGGGCGGGCTATGGCTACACCTTC; CDR3aa: CASSQDRAGYGYTF
d_gene: TRBD1; j_gene: TRBJ1-4; v_gene: TRBV11-2; abundance: NA; CDR3nt: TGTGCCAGCAGCTTGATCAGGGGGCAGGGGGCGGATGAAAAACTGTTTTTT; CDR3aa: CASSLIRGQGADEKLFF
d_gene: NA; j_gene: TRBJ1-1; v_gene: TRBV30; abundance: NA; CDR3nt: TGTGCCTGGAGTGTAAAGGCCGAGAACACTGAAGCTTTCTTT; CDR3aa: CAWSVKAENTEAFF
d_gene: TRBD2; j_gene: TRBJ2-1; v_gene: TRBV5-1; abundance: NA; CDR3nt: TGCGCCAGCAGCCTAAGGACTAGCGGTAGGGTCAATGAGCAGTTCTTC; CDR3aa: CASSLRTSGRVNEQFF
d_gene: NA; j_gene: TRBJ2-3; v_gene: TRBV5-4; abundance: few; CDR3nt: TGTGCCAGCAGCTTGGACACAGATACGCAGTATTTT; CDR3aa: CASSLDTDTQYF
d_gene: NA; j_gene: TRBJ1-2; v_gene: TRBV5-4; abundance: NA; CDR3nt: TGTGCCAGCAGCTCGATTACAGGGTTATTCTATGGCTACACCTTC; CDR3aa: CASSSITGLFYGYTF
d_gene: NA; j_gene: TRBJ2-1; v_gene: TRBV15; abundance: NA; CDR3nt: TGTGCCACCAGCAGAGATGTGAGGAGAGAGCAGTTCTTC; CDR3aa: CATSRDVRREQFF
d_gene: TRBD1; j_gene: TRBJ1-5; v_gene: TRBV5-8; abundance: few; CDR3nt: TGTGCCAGCAGCTATGGGACAGGGCATCAGCCCCAGCATTTT; CDR3aa: CASSYGTGHQPQHF
d_gene: NA; j_gene: TRBJ2-2; v_gene: TRBV5-1; abundance: NA; CDR3nt: TGCGCCAGCAGCTTGGGGGCGACAGCACTGGGGCTGTTTTTT; CDR3aa: CASSLGATALGLFF
d_gene: NA; j_gene: TRBJ2-3; v_gene: TRBV18; abundance: many; CDR3nt: TGTGCCAGCTCACCGTCTACGGTTGTCGGGGCGCAGTATTTT; CDR3aa: CASSPSTVVGAQYF
d_gene: NA; j_gene: TRBJ1-1; v_gene: TRBV23-1; abundance: NA; CDR3nt: TGCGCCAGCAGTCAACGGACCTACCCGGACACTGAAGCTTTCTTT; CDR3aa: CASSQRTYPDTEAFF
d_gene: NA; j_gene: TRBJ1-1; v_gene: TRBV5-1; abundance: NA; CDR3nt: TGCGCCAGCAGCTTGGGGGACGCCTTTGAAGCTTTCTTT; CDR3aa: CASSLGDAFEAFF
d_gene: NA; j_gene: TRBJ2-3; v_gene: TRBV18; abundance: NA; CDR3nt: TGTGCCAGCTCACAAGGGGTCCCCTCCACAGATACGCAGTATTTT; CDR3aa: CASSQGVPSTDTQYF
d_gene: NA; j_gene: TRBJ2-2; v_gene: TRBV7-3; abundance: few; CDR3nt: TGTGCCAGCAGCTCATGGGACGGGGAGCTGTTTTTT; CDR3aa: CASSSWDGELFF
d_gene: TRBD1; j_gene: TRBJ2-3; v_gene: TRBV25-1; abundance: NA; CDR3nt: TGTGCCAGCAGTGAATGGGGGACAGAGGTGTATTTT; CDR3aa: CASSEWGTEVYF
d_gene: NA; j_gene: TRBJ1-2; v_gene: TRBV7-3; abundance: NA; CDR3nt: TGTGCCAGCAGCTCCCGGGACGGGAAGGGCTACACCTTC; CDR3aa: CASSSRDGKGYTF
d_gene: NA; j_gene: TRBJ2-4; v_gene: TRBV6-5; abundance: NA; CDR3nt: TGTGCCAGCAGTTACTCGGGGGGCTATGCCAAAAACATTCAGTACTTC; CDR3aa: CASSYSGGYAKNIQYF
d_gene: TRBD2; j_gene: TRBJ2-5; v_gene: TRBV7-2; abundance: NA; CDR3nt: TGTGCCAGCAGCTTAGGTCCGGGAGGGCCGGAGACCCAGTACTTC; CDR3aa: CASSLGPGGPETQYF
d_gene: NA; j_gene: TRBJ2-5; v_gene: TRBV9; abundance: NA; CDR3nt: TGTGCCAGCAGCCCCTCCTTAGAGACCCAGTACTTC; CDR3aa: CASSPSLETQYF
d_gene: NA; j_gene: TRBJ1-5; v_gene: TRBV6-6; abundance: NA; CDR3nt: TGTGCCAGCAGTTCGGGCAATCAGCCCCAGCATTTT; CDR3aa: CASSSGNQPQHF
d_gene: NA; j_gene: TRBJ1-2; v_gene: TRBV7-9; abundance: few; CDR3nt: TGTGCCAGCAGCCAAACCCGGGACGGGTATGGCTACACCTTC; CDR3aa: CASSQTRDGYGYTF
d_gene: NA; j_gene: TRBJ2-3; v_gene: TRBV19; abundance: NA; CDR3nt: TGTGCCAGTAGCTATGGTTTCGCAGATACGCAGTATTTT; CDR3aa: CASSYGFADTQYF
d_gene: NA; j_gene: TRBJ2-7; v_gene: TRBV5-6; abundance: NA; CDR3nt: TGTGCCAGCAGCTCCTTGGGGTATCGGGACGTATCCTACGAGCAGTACTTC; CDR3aa: CASSSLGYRDVSYEQYF
d_gene: NA; j_gene: TRBJ2-3; v_gene: TRBV27; abundance: few; CDR3nt: TGTGCCAGCAGGGTGGACTACTACACAGATACGCAGTATTTT; CDR3aa: CASRVDYYTDTQYF
d_gene: NA; j_gene: TRBJ2-5; v_gene: TRBV27; abundance: NA; CDR3nt: TGTGCCAGCAGTTTCAACGGCCAAGGGACCCAGTACTTC; CDR3aa: CASSFNGQGTQYF
d_gene: TRBD1; j_gene: TRBJ1-1; v_gene: TRBV11-2; abundance: NA; CDR3nt: TGTGCCAGCAGCTTAGGATCAGGGACAGGGAACACTGAAGCTTTCTTT; CDR3aa: CASSLGSGTGNTEAFF
d_gene: TRBD1; j_gene: TRBJ1-5; v_gene: TRBV4-1; abundance: NA; CDR3nt: TGCGCCAGCAGCCCATCACAGGGGGCGATTCAGCCCCAGCATTTT; CDR3aa: CASSPSQGAIQPQHF
d_gene: NA; j_gene: TRBJ2-3; v_gene: TRBV7-2; abundance: NA; CDR3nt: TGTGCCAGCAGCTCGCCCTTATGGGAGCGCACAGATACGCAGTATTTT; CDR3aa: CASSSPLWERTDTQYF
d_gene: TRBD1; j_gene: TRBJ1-5; v_gene: TRBV19; abundance: few; CDR3nt: TGTGCCAGTAGTATCGCTCGGGGGACAGGGGTCCTTGCTCAGCCCCAGCATTTT; CDR3aa: CASSIARGTGVLAQPQHF
d_gene: NA; j_gene: TRBJ2-1; v_gene: TRBV11-2; abundance: NA; CDR3nt: TGTGCCAGCATCTTGAGTCTGTTTTCCAACAATGAGCAGTTCTTC; CDR3aa: CASILSLFSNNEQFF
d_gene: NA; j_gene: TRBJ2-5; v_gene: TRBV10-2; abundance: NA; CDR3nt: TGCGCCAGCAGTGGCATACAAGAGACCCAGTACTTC; CDR3aa: CASSGIQETQYF
d_gene: NA; j_gene: TRBJ2-7; v_gene: TRBV9; abundance: few; CDR3nt: TGTGCCAGCAGCGTAGCTTGGGATCCCTCCGAGCAGTACTTC; CDR3aa: CASSVAWDPSEQYF
d_gene: NA; j_gene: TRBJ2-7; v_gene: TRBV14; abundance: NA; CDR3nt: TGTGCCAGCAGCCAAGTAAGGGGACGGACCTACGAGCAGTACTTC; CDR3aa: CASSQVRGRTYEQYF
d_gene: TRBD2; j_gene: TRBJ2-3; v_gene: TRBV7-2; abundance: NA; CDR3nt: TGTGCCAGCAGCTTAGTGAGCGGGGGGCTCCCAAATACGCAGTATTTT; CDR3aa: CASSLVSGGLPNTQYF
d_gene: TRBD1; j_gene: TRBJ1-2; v_gene: TRBV4-2; abundance: NA; CDR3nt: TGTGCCAGCAGCCTAGGGACAGGGGGTAACGGTGGCTACACCTTC; CDR3aa: CASSLGTGGNGGYTF
d_gene: TRBD1; j_gene: TRBJ1-5; v_gene: TRBV18; abundance: once; CDR3nt: TGTGCCAGCTCAGCTGACAGGGTCCAGCCCCAGCATTTT; CDR3aa: CASSADRVQPQHF